This T cell receptor (beta chain) was identified in a study of PD-1 blockade in classical Hodgkin lymphoma. Every patient had relapsed following autologous stem cell transplantation, and cohorts differed in brentuximab vedotin exposure. The data were produced by immunoSEQ multiplex PCR, yet TCRdb's version contains in-frame clones alone and is incomplete. The repertoire includes about 110,000 clones, about nine tenths of them detected once, and approximately 20% sits in the top ten. Of note for this clone: Its antigen is not identified.

General study findings and limits: Complete responders' baseline diversity resembled that of newly diagnosed patients. Researchers reported that CD4+ TCR diversity, though not CD8+, rose significantly by C4D1. Exclusion was the outcome for patients who began nivolumab under 1 year after ASCT.

The source was peripheral blood mononuclear cells (PBMCs), collected before the second cycle of nivolumab. The TCR was taken from a human donor with classical Hodgkin lymphoma.

The CDR3 region has the DNA TGTGCCAGCAGTGTTGTTAGCGGGGGATTCGGCATTCAGTACTTC. Its protein is CASSVVSGGFGIQYF. This sequence joins TRBV2 and TRBJ2-4; 9 bases align to TRBD2. Germline trimming cut 4 bases from V and 9 bases from J; bases unmatched to any gene: 10. Germline CDR1 SNHLY, CDR2 FYNNEI. The CDR3 covers 15 residues. The full variable domain, with the rest looked up from reference TRBV2 and TRBJ2-4, is EPEVTQTPSHQVTQMGQEVILRCVPISNHLYFYWYRQILGQKVEFLVSFYNNEISEKSEIFDDQFSVERPDGSNFTLKIRSTKLEDSAMYFCASSVVSGGFGIQYFGAGTRLSVL.